A single sample gave rise to the 8 T cell receptor beta chains below, sequenced in a study of blood T cells in healthy people across ages. A second PCR of roughly 7 to 11 cycles used a sample-barcoded 5' primer and a J-beta primer mix. MiXCR was run by TCRdb on the 5' RACE reads, yielding one entry per CDR3 protein. Here the sample spans hundreds of thousands of distinct CDR3 sequences, around 42% being singletons. Sequenced input: blood. These receptors were taken from a man aged 55-75 years in good health.

The chain recombines TRBV7-2 with TRBJ1-1, with 9 bases matching TRBD1. The germline gives CDR1 SGHTA, CDR2 FQGNSA. Trimming removed 5 bases from V and 1 base from J; junction bases left unmatched: 5. This CDR3 is built from 15 residues. This chain's CDR3 is CASSPQGAANTEAFF. CDR3 sequence (DNA): TGTGCCAGCAGCCCACAGGGGGCTGCGAACACTGAAGCTTTCTTT.

This clonotype was observed a few times. V gene TRBV18 combines with J gene TRBJ2-7; D perhaps matches TRBD2 (6 bases). The ends were cut back, 3 bases at V and 3 bases at J, with 15 bases in the middle. Germline V gene lookup returns CDR1 KGHSH and CDR2 LQKENI. CDR3 length equals 15 residues. CDR3: CASSPVRRGIYEQYF. The CDR3 DNA sequence: TGTGCCAGCTCACCGGTGAGGCGCGGGATCTACGAGCAGTACTTC.

The chain carries TRBV7-2 and TRBJ1-2; no clear D. The V end lost 5 bases, the J end lost 0 bases, and 13 bases lay between the germline ends. There are 15 residues in the CDR3. The germline V gene encodes CDR1 SGHTA and CDR2 FQGNSA. The DNA for the CDR3 is TGTGCCAGCAGCCAAAATTGGGGAGCTAACTATGGCTACACCTTC. Translation: CASSQNWGANYGYTF.

The DNA for the CDR3 is TGTGCCAGCTTACGGGGGGACGTTCACAATGAGCAGTTCTTC. Its protein is CASLRGDVHNEQFF. The V and J genes are TRBV2 and TRBJ2-1, with 7 nucleotides matching TRBD2. The trim removed 8 bases at V and 5 bases at J, leaving 9 bases unmatched. Germline V gene lookup returns CDR1 SNHLY and CDR2 FYNNEI. There are 14 residues in the CDR3.

This clonotype has just a few counts. The rearrangement uses TRBV4-3 and TRBJ2-3; TRBD1 matches 12 bases. The CDR3 is 16 amino acids. V shed 5 bases and J 2 bases; nucleotides not matched to a gene: 5. Germline CDR1 and CDR2: LGHNA and YSLEER. CDR3 region: CASSDRDRGPTDTQYF. The CDR3 bases are TGCGCCAGCAGCGACCGGGACAGGGGGCCCACAGATACGCAGTATTTT.

The sample holds one count of this clonotype. The CDR3 sequence: CASSFQLAGENEQFF. CDR3 in DNA: TGTGCCAGCAGCTTTCAACTAGCGGGGGAAAATGAGCAGTTCTTC. The chain combines TRBV7-2 with TRBJ2-1, with TRBD2 matching 11 bases. The CDR3 has 15 amino acids. V gave up 3 bases and J gave up 7 bases; unmatched junction bases: 5. Looked up from germline, CDR1 is SGHTA and CDR2 is FQGNSA.

J is TRBJ2-7 and V is TRBV20-1, with TRBD2 as a possible D gene (5 bases). Trimming pared 5 bases from V and 12 bases from J, leaving 29 bases between. Germline V CDR1 and CDR2: DFQATT, SNEGSKA (reference sequence). The length of the CDR3 is 15 residues. Here the CDR3 DNA reads TGCAGTGCTTATAGTTCCCCGGGGAGCCAAGAGACCCGGTACTTC. This gives the protein CSAYSSPGSQETRYF.

This clonotype was counted only a few times. In DNA, the CDR3 is TGTGCCAGCAGTTACGTCCAAAACTCCTACGAGCAGTACTTC. This translates into CASSYVQNSYEQYF. J is TRBJ2-7 and V is TRBV6-5; unclear D gene. V was cut by 2 bases and J by 0 bases, with 8 bases left in between. Germline CDR1 MNHEY, CDR2 SVGAGI. This CDR3 is built from 14 residues.